The present entry profiles one T cell receptor (beta chain) with its context. The antigen is unknown. A junction boundary mismatches the germline segment, possibly from a read error. Other nucleotide sequences in the sample specify the same CDR3. In the PCR, 60 Vbeta and 13 Jbeta primers were used. Sequencing was performed with immunoSEQ multiplex PCR; in TCRdb, only in-frame clones are kept and a portion is missing. In the table there are more than 85,000 clones, 76% of which are singletons. This CDR3 comprises 16 residues. Germline CDR1 SGHNT, CDR2 YYREEE (reference sequence). The data were taken from a study of cytomegalovirus exposure and HLA in healthy donors. Study observations and caveats: It was about 150 TCR beta chains that were listed as cytomegalovirus-associated.

The sequence came from a man aged 35 to 55 in good health and CMV-seropositive. V and J are TRBV5-4 and TRBJ1-2, with 8 nucleotides matching TRBD1. The sample was PBMCs. Here the CDR3 reads CASTDLPTGAAYGYTF. DNA of the CDR3: TGTGCCAGCACCGACCTCCCGACAGGGGCGGCCTATGGCTACACCTTT.